This T cell receptor (beta chain) was documented in a study of regulatory T cells in long-lasting Graves disease (dated by TCRdb to the early 2020s). With respect to the entire study: Newly diagnosed Graves' disease patients had taken antithyroid drugs for less than 3 months. Peripheral blood TCR sequencing and RNA sequencing compared persistent Graves' disease patients with newly diagnosed Graves' disease patients. TCR sequencing covered some 13 persistent and about 20 newly diagnosed Graves' disease patients, 33 samples in total. The study took place in China and was registered as a clinical trial. Results and caveats for the whole study, not just this receptor: The small sample size was acknowledged by the authors as a limitation that may reduce accuracy. Compared with newly diagnosed patients, persistent Graves' disease patients had lower TCR Shannon entropy and fewer highly expanded clones, which suggests clonal expansion. Because the primary lesion, thyroid tissue, could not be accessed, the study looked at peripheral blood alone. A larger number of public clonotypes was shared among persistent patients (approximately 2,600) than among newly diagnosed patients (approximately 1,000). Only the TCR beta chain was sequenced and analyzed. TRBV28, TRBJ1-2 and TRBJ2-5 were preferentially used in persistent disease, while TRBV20-1 and TRBJ2-1 were favored in newly diagnosed disease.

A remark on this clonotype: Its antigen has not been determined. No clone much larger than this one lies a single base away; base qualities are absent.

The CDR3 runs 15 residues from the cysteine to the phenylalanine. Just CDR3 DNA is preserved here, 45 bases in frame from base 1. Library prep was done by multiplex PCR. Reads for this sample came from an Illumina HiSeq 4000. iRepertoire HTBI primers and Arm-PCR amplification of CDR3 regions were used to construct TCR beta libraries. PCR products were gel purified before sequencing. The published analysis was carried out like this. Across samples, about 63 TRBV and 13 to 15 TRBJ segments were identified and used for gene usage analysis of CDR3 amino acid clonotypes. COPE and FqMerger were used to merge the filtered high-quality paired reads into contigs. BLAST was used to align contigs to IMGT TRBV, TRBD and TRBJ reference genes, and CDR3 was defined according to IMGT. Highly expanded clones were defined as clonotypes with a frequency above 0.1%. Shannon entropy was used to measure repertoire diversity, and the Gini coefficient was used to measure V-J evenness. Clonotypes shared by more than one individual were considered public. TCRdb reprocessed the public reads (quality trimming at Q25 with fastp, clone calling with MiXCR) and kept in-frame beta chains. Rows are unified per CDR3 protein, each entry keeping the most common DNA and genes. Here the V and J calls rest on TCRdb's processing, not on the authors' analysis. For this sample the table gives around 400,000 distinct CDR3 sequences, of which roughly a sixth were detected only once. Clones ranked in the top ten supply 20% to 25% of the sample.

Taken with the paper, the label for time point translates to: newly diagnosed GD, antithyroid drugs for less than 3 months. For both TCR sequencing and RNA sequencing, RNA was extracted from PBMCs using TRIzol. Graves' disease was diagnosed according to American Thyroid Association guidelines. Patients were recruited from an endocrinology department in Xi'an, China. Each patient gave 9 to 10 milliliters of peripheral blood, collected in an EDTA anticoagulant tube. Ficoll Paque Plus density gradient separation was used to isolate PBMCs, and no additional T cell sorting was done. RNA quality was checked with an Agilent 2100 Bioanalyzer and agarose gel, and concentration with a NanoDrop 2000.

This clonotype originated in a female donor with Graves disease. Sequenced material: peripheral blood mononuclear cells (PBMCs), taken at new diagnosis, from a patient treated with antithyroid drugs. The V gene is TRBV3-2 and the J gene is TRBJ2-7; the table gives TRBD1 as D, unverified against the DNA. TRBV3-2 counts as a pseudogene. The CDR3 amino acid sequence is: CASSLAPLGGDEQYF. The bases are TGCGCCAGCAGCTTAGCGCCCCTAGGGGGGGACGAGCAGTACTTC.